What follows are 32 T cell receptor beta chains derived from one specimen sequenced in a study of T cells in Graves' hyperthyroidism and ophthalmopathy. Template material for amplifying TCR beta CDR3 regions consisted of RNA transcripts. Researchers ran a first-round RT-PCR on the TCR CDR3 using the HTBI primer set. TCRdb itself ran the multiplex PCR reads through MiXCR, one entry per CDR3 protein. This sample has some 490,000 distinct CDR3 sequences; 15% to 20% occur once, and the top ten carry approximately 30%. Sequences were obtained from blood. Source of these receptors: a young woman with Graves' ophthalmopathy.

This clonotype was recorded a few times. V usage is TRBV6-1 and J usage is TRBJ1-2; no definite D call. V gave up 2 bases and J gave up 7 bases, with 5 bases separating them. The CDR3 contains 11 residues. Germline-derived CDR1 and CDR2 are MNHNS and SASEGT. Written as DNA, the CDR3 is TGTGCCAGCAGTGAATGGGGTGGCTACACCTTC. The encoded protein is CASSEWGGYTF.

This clonotype came up many times. The chain employs TRBV6-2 or TRBV6-3 and TRBJ2-1; 10 nucleotides align to TRBD2. The CDR3 spans 16 residues. V dropped 5 bases and J dropped 10; count of bases not matched to a gene: 14. Germline lookup yields CDR1 MNHEY and CDR2 SVGEGT. As DNA, the CDR3 is TGTGCCAGCAGTCCCGGGGGGCTAGCGGGAGCCGAGGAGCAGTTCTTC. Its protein product is CASSPGGLAGAEEQFF.

V and J are TRBV19 and TRBJ1-5; TRBD1 matches at 8 bases. Germline CDR1 is LNHDA and CDR2 is SQIVND (reference sequence). Trimming cost V 3 bases and J 7 bases; bases outside gene matches: 8. CDR3 length: 15 residues. CDR3 amino acids: CASSISRTGQQPQHF. CDR3 nucleotide sequence: TGTGCCAGTAGTATCTCCCGGACAGGGCAACAGCCCCAGCATTTT.

This clonotype was found a few times. The chain carries TRBV9 and TRBJ2-2, with 7 nucleotides matching TRBD2. The CDR3 covers 16 residues. The J segment lost 2 bases and the V segment lost 0 bases, leaving 4 bases of the junction unmatched. Germline V lookup: CDR1 SGDLS, CDR2 YYNGEE. The CDR3 is CASSVAASGNTGELFF. Written as DNA, the CDR3 is TGTGCCAGCAGCGTAGCGGCTAGCGGAAACACCGGGGAGCTGTTTTTT.

This clonotype came up many times. J is TRBJ1-1 and V is TRBV7-2, with D unclear. There are 14 residues in the CDR3. Germline CDR1 reads SGHTA; CDR2 reads FQGNSA. V lost 2 bases and J lost 3, with 10 bases in between. The CDR3 loop reads CASSLNLADTEAFF. In DNA form, the CDR3 reads TGTGCCAGCAGCTTAAATCTGGCAGACACTGAAGCTTTCTTT.

The chain carries TRBV7-2 and TRBJ1-5; D is unresolved. Germline V gene lookup returns CDR1 SGHTA and CDR2 FQGNSA. The CDR3 spans 15 residues. Trimming pared 3 bases from V and 0 bases from J, leaving 9 bases between. The CDR3 region is CASSFGASSNQPQHF. CDR3 nucleotide sequence: TGTGCCAGCAGCTTCGGAGCCTCTAGCAATCAGCCCCAGCATTTT.

This clonotype was seen many times. CDR3 amino acids: CASSATGGASTGELFF. The DNA of the CDR3 is TGTGCCAGCAGCGCGACAGGGGGCGCGAGCACCGGGGAGCTGTTTTTT. The rearrangement uses TRBV11-2 and TRBJ2-2; 10 bases line up with TRBD1. V shed 5 bases and J 4 bases; nucleotides not matched to a gene: 7. CDR1 is SGHAT and CDR2 is FQNNGV in the germline V gene. This CDR3 has 16 residues.

This clonotype was picked up a small number of times. This sequence joins TRBV4-2 and TRBJ2-1, with TRBD2 matching 11 bases. The CDR3 has 15 residues. Trimming took 4 bases from V and 8 from J; bases not matched to a gene: 7. CDR1 and CDR2 from the germline V gene are LGHNA and YNFKEQ. CDR3: CASSLAGGRADEQFF. The DNA for the CDR3 is TGTGCCAGCAGCCTAGCGGGAGGGCGGGCAGATGAGCAGTTCTTC.

This clonotype was found a few times. The chain employs TRBV20-1 and TRBJ2-7; D is undetermined. V lost 8 bases and J lost 0, with 14 bases in between. The germline gives CDR1 DFQATT, CDR2 SNEGSKA (reference sequence). The CDR3 totals 13 residues. In nucleotides, the CDR3 is TGCAGTTTCGGCGCGGATGACTCCTACGAGCAGTACTTC. Translated, it gives CSFGADDSYEQYF.

This clonotype was seen many times. The chain couples TRBV30 to TRBJ2-3; D gene unclear. V was shortened by 4 bases and J by 2 bases, with 7 bases between the two germline ends. The CDR3 runs 12 residues. Germline V gene lookup returns CDR1 GTSNPN and CDR2 SVGIG (reference sequence). In nucleotides, the CDR3 is TGTGCCTGGAATCAGAACACAGATACGCAGTATTTT. Translation gives CAWNQNTDTQYF.

A few counts support this clonotype. The chain has TRBV3-1 and TRBJ1-5, with D tentatively TRBD1 (5 bases). V lost 3 bases to trimming and J lost 5 bases, with 11 bases between them. Germline lookup yields CDR1 LGHDT and CDR2 YNNKEL (reference sequence). CDR3 length equals 14 residues. The CDR3 nucleotides read TGTGCCAGCAGCCAGGGACCGACCTATCAGCCCCAGCATTTT. Protein product: CASSQGPTYQPQHF.

In its sample, this clonotype was seen many times. The rearrangement joins TRBV18 to TRBJ2-1; D gene uncertain. V dropped 4 bases and J dropped 9 bases, with 13 bases sitting between them. The CDR3 extends over 13 amino acids. Germline V CDR1 and CDR2: KGHSH, LQKENI. The DNA of the CDR3 is TGTGCCAGCTCACTCTCCAGGAACACTGAGCAGTTCTTC. Protein product: CASSLSRNTEQFF.

The chain links TRBV6-2 or TRBV6-3 to TRBJ2-1, with 14 bases that match TRBD2. The CDR3 is made up of 17 amino acids. Looked up from germline, CDR1 is MNHEY and CDR2 is SVGEGT. V shed 7 bases and J 2 bases; nucleotides not matched to a gene: 7. Written as DNA, the CDR3 is TGTGCCAGCACCCCTAGACTAGCGGGAGGGACCTACAATGAGCAGTTCTTC. Translated, it gives CASTPRLAGGTYNEQFF.

This clonotype was seen only once. This may arise from a read error, as a much more abundant clone is one base away. Since the CDR3 does not end with the conserved phenylalanine or tryptophan, this likely comes from a read error. This chain connects TRBV20-1 to TRBJ2-7; 9 nucleotides agree with TRBD1. This CDR3 comprises 15 residues. V trimming: 6 bases; J trimming: 2 bases; junction bases outside the gene matches: 11. In germline, CDR1 is DFQATT, CDR2 SNEGSKA (reference sequence). CDR3 in DNA: TGCAGTGCCCCTTACGGACAGGGGTTCGCCTACGAGCAGTACTTA. Protein product: CSAPYGQGFAYEQYL.

This clonotype has just a few counts. This clone may be a read error of a much larger clone one base away. The chain employs TRBV18 and TRBJ2-7; no clear D. Germline CDR1 is KGHSH and CDR2 is LQKENI. The CDR3 has 13 residues. CDR3 in DNA: TGTACCAGCTCACCAAGGGTAAGAAACGAGCAGTACTTC. Translating it yields CTSSPRVRNEQYF. The full variable domain, rest sourced from reference TRBV18 and TRBJ2-7, is NAGVMQNPRHLVRRRGQEARLRCSPMKGHSHVYWYRQLPEEGLKFMVYLQKENIIDESGMPKERFSAEFPKEGPSILRIQQVVRGDSAAYFCTSSPRVRNEQYFGPGTRLTVT.

The chain carries TRBV7-9 and TRBJ2-7; possibly TRBD2 for D (5 bases). Per germline, CDR1 SEHNR and CDR2 FQNEAQ (reference sequence). There are 13 residues in the CDR3. The V end lost 5 bases, the J end lost 4 bases, and 12 bases lay between the germline ends. The CDR3 DNA reads TGTGCCAGCAGCCAAAACGGGGATTACGAGCAGTACTTC. This translates into CASSQNGDYEQYF. Full variable domain (remainder filled in from reference TRBV7-9 and TRBJ2-7): DTGVSQNPRHKITKRGQNVTFRCDPISEHNRLYWYRQTLGQGPEFLTYFQNEAQLEKSRLLSDRFSAERPKGSFSTLEIQRTEQGDSAMYLCASSQNGDYEQYFGPGTRLTVT.

Ten or more counts support this clonotype. The gene calls are TRBV12-3 or TRBV12-4 and TRBJ2-7; D assignment may be TRBD1 or TRBD2 (6 bases each). Trimming took 5 bases from V and 2 from J, leaving 16 bases between them. The length of the CDR3 is 15 residues. Here the CDR3 DNA reads TGTGCCAGCAGTATAGGGGGGCCCACGGCCTACGAGCAGTACTTC. Its protein product is CASSIGGPTAYEQYF.

The chain joins TRBV5-1 to TRBJ1-6, with 7 bases identical to TRBD1. This CDR3 contains 15 residues. From germline, CDR1 is SGHRS and CDR2 YFSETQ. V was pared by 4 bases and J by 6 bases, with 7 bases of the junction left unmatched. The CDR3 DNA sequence: TGCGCCAGCAGCCAGGCGGACAGGCGTAATTCACCCCTCCACTTT. Encoded protein: CASSQADRRNSPLHF.

This clonotype was seen ten or more times. The chain links TRBV5-1 to TRBJ2-7; 8 bases fit TRBD1. The V gene's germline CDR1 is SGHRS and CDR2 YFSETQ. This CDR3 is built from 15 residues. After removal of 4 bases from V and 2 bases from J, the junction contained 8 bases not matched to a gene. Here the CDR3 reads CASSLGTGKPYEQYF. The CDR3 region has the DNA TGCGCCAGCAGCCTTGGGACAGGAAAGCCCTACGAGCAGTACTTC.

There are a few counts of this clonotype. This chain links TRBV6-1 with TRBJ2-1; 13 bases fit TRBD2. Losses at the gene ends were 6 bases for V and 3 bases for J; bases not matched to a gene: 2. This CDR3 region has 15 residues. CDR1 and CDR2 (germline): MNHNS, SASEGT. The CDR3 DNA follows: TGTGCCAGCAGGGGGACTAGCGGGATCTACAATGAGCAGTTCTTC. Translation gives CASRGTSGIYNEQFF.

This clonotype was seen many times. One junction end does not reproduce the germline sequence, and a read error may be involved. The chain uses TRBV29-1 and TRBJ2-1, with D possibly matching TRBD1 (6 bases). Germline lookup yields CDR1 SQVTM and CDR2 ANQGSEA. The CDR3 totals 14 residues. The CDR3 here is CSVEGQRPYNEQFF. CDR3 DNA: TGCAGCGTGGAAGGACAGAGGCCCTACAATGAGCAGTTCTTC.

Points on this clonotype: With a much larger clone just one base away, this may be a read error. The rearrangement links TRBV28 to TRBJ1-1; D perhaps matches TRBD1 (5 bases). Trimming shortened V by 8 bases and J by 4 bases, and 14 bases separated the two germline ends. Germline lookup yields CDR1 MDHEN and CDR2 SYDVKM. The CDR3 totals 13 residues. CDR3 coding DNA: TGTGCCAGCGACCCAGGGTTGAGCACTGAAGCTTTCTTT. Its protein is CASDPGLSTEAFF.

The chain is built from TRBV28 and TRBJ2-3; 11 bases align to TRBD1. After removal of 4 bases from V and 3 bases from J, the junction contained 9 bases not matched to a gene. The CDR3 sequence is 17 residues long. Germline CDR1 and CDR2: MDHEN and SYDVKM. The DNA of the CDR3 is TGTGCCAGCAGTTCCCCCGGACAGGGGGCGTTGACAGATACGCAGTATTTT. Translation gives CASSSPGQGALTDTQYF.

A remark on this clonotype: One base away lies a much larger clone, so this may be a sequencing read error. The chain employs TRBV27 and TRBJ2-1; maybe TRBD2 (5 bases). Germline loops: CDR1 MNHEY, CDR2 SMNVEV (reference sequence). The CDR3 extends over 17 amino acids. The CDR3 nucleotides are TGTGCCAGCAGTTTAATAGCATTCCCTAGCTCCTGCAATGAGCAGTTCTTC. Amino acids: CASSLIAFPSSCNEQFF.

This clonotype showed up many times. The rearrangement uses TRBV6-1 and TRBJ2-3; D not resolved. Trimming pared 5 bases from V and 0 bases from J, leaving 12 bases between. In germline, CDR1 is MNHNS, CDR2 SASEGT. The length of the CDR3 is 15 residues. CDR3 coding DNA: TGTGCCAGCAGTCTTGGCGGCATTAGCACAGATACGCAGTATTTT. Translation gives CASSLGGISTDTQYF.

V is TRBV27 and J is TRBJ2-5, with a weak D call TRBD1 (5 bases). V dropped 1 base and J dropped 5 bases, with 14 bases sitting between them. The germline CDR1 and CDR2 sequences are MNHEY and SMNVEV (reference sequence). The CDR3 has 15 residues. The chain's CDR3 is CASSLYQGMGETQYF. CDR3 sequence (DNA): TGTGCCAGCAGTTTATACCAGGGTATGGGGGAGACCCAGTACTTC.

This clonotype was observed at least ten times. V usage is TRBV27 and J usage is TRBJ2-5; TRBD1 is a possible D gene (6 bases). From germline, CDR1 is MNHEY and CDR2 SMNVEV (reference sequence). The V end was cut by 3 bases, the J end by 3 bases, with 11 bases between. This CDR3 has 14 amino acids. The CDR3 spells CASSFVGAEETQYF. The CDR3 DNA follows: TGTGCCAGCAGTTTTGTGGGGGCAGAAGAGACCCAGTACTTC.

This clonotype came up once. The rearrangement joins TRBV19 to TRBJ2-7; unclear D gene. The CDR3 sequence is 11 residues long. Germline V gives CDR1 LNHDA, CDR2 SQIVND (reference sequence). V lost 3 bases, J lost 4 bases, and 4 bases lay in between. CDR3 DNA sequence: TGTGCCAGTAGTATGGGATACGAGCAGTACTTC. It specifies CASSMGYEQYF.

As for this clonotype: A read error may be the cause here, since a much bigger clone is one base away. J is TRBJ1-1 and V is TRBV28; D not resolved. Germline V gene sequence: CDR1 MDHEN, CDR2 SYDVKM. The CDR3 is 13 residues long. For the CDR3, the DNA is TGTGCCGGCAGTTTACTAGCGGGAAGTGAAGCTTTCTTT. It is translated as CAGSLLAGSEAFF.

Comments on this clonotype: Given a much more abundant clone one base away, this may be a read error. V is TRBV11-2 and J is TRBJ2-7; D is possibly TRBD2 (6 bases). Trimming left V 5 bases short and J 3 bases short, with 14 bases between. CDR3 size: 14 residues. Germline CDR1 reads SGHAT; CDR2 reads FQNNGV. DNA of the CDR3: TGTGCCAGCAGCCCGGGTTGGGAGGTCTACGAGCAGTACTTC. It translates to CASSPGWEVYEQYF.

The V gene is TRBV29-1, the J gene TRBJ1-3; a weak D match, TRBD1 (5 bases). This CDR3 is built from 15 residues. V dropped 7 bases and J dropped 1 base, with 17 bases sitting between them. Germline CDR1 and CDR2: SQVTM and ANQGSEA. The CDR3 reads CSGGEGLGSGNTIYF. The DNA for the CDR3 is TGCAGCGGGGGGGAGGGTTTAGGGTCTGGAAACACCATATATTTT.

This clonotype has just a few counts. The chain carries TRBV11-3 and TRBJ2-7, with D unclear. In germline, CDR1 is SGHNT, CDR2 YENEEA. The CDR3 totals 12 residues. V lost 0 bases and J 6 bases, leaving 6 bases between the germline ends. In DNA form, the CDR3 reads TGTGCCAGCAGCTTAGACTCGCTCGAGCAGTACTTC. Protein product: CASSLDSLEQYF.